This TCR beta chain was observed in a study of blood T cells in healthy people across ages. Notes on the study in general: It was held that diversity estimates obtained from one million T cells represented underestimates.

The CDR3 sequence is 16 residues long. Germline-derived CDR1 and CDR2 are KGHSH and LQKENI. As regards this clonotype: Its antigen is not known.

Combining a sample-barcoded 5' primer with a J-beta primer mix, a second PCR ran for roughly 7 to 12 cycles. TCRdb re-analysed the 5' RACE reads in MiXCR, keeping a single row per CDR3 protein. The sample carries around 990,000 distinct CDR3 sequences, under 40% recorded once. The sample was blood. The TCR comes from a man aged 18-30 years in good health. The chain uses TRBV18 and TRBJ2-5; tentative D call: TRBD2 (5 bases). The end of the DNA aligns better with TRBJ2-1, so the J call may be wrong. This CDR3 is CASSPPEGKYQETQFF. CDR3 DNA sequence: TGTGCCAGCTCACCACCTGAGGGCAAGTACCAAGAGACCCAGTTCTTC.